Each of the 12 T cell receptor beta chains below was sequenced from the same sample in a study of Ad26.COV2.S vaccination and SARS-CoV-2 variants. The protocol was immunoSEQ multiplex PCR, while the TCRdb copy is restricted to in-frame clones and leaves out a portion. The table has around 450,000 clones, about 92% seen once. Treatment of the sample: 15 to 20 received Ad26.COV2.S at low or high dose, single or two shots; several received placebo; per-sample allocation not given. At day 63 after the first vaccine or placebo injection, samples were drawn. The specimen comprised peripheral blood, sampled in a trial of Ad26.COV2.S vaccine versus placebo. Receptors were obtained from a person aged 18-65 years who received the Ad26.COV2.S COVID-19 vaccine or a placebo.

The chain couples TRBV15 to TRBJ1-4; D is undetermined. Germline CDR1 and CDR2: LNHNV and YYDKDF (reference sequence). This CDR3 has 16 amino acids. V was trimmed by 3 bases and J by 3 bases, leaving 14 bases between them. DNA for the CDR3: TGTGCCACCAGCAGTGAAGGGTCTAGGGCTAATGAAAAACTGTTTTTT. It codes for CATSSEGSRANEKLFF.

V and J are TRBV19 and TRBJ2-7, with D perhaps matching TRBD2 (7 bases). Trimming stripped 5 bases from V and 6 bases from J, with 23 bases between. Germline CDR1 LNHDA, CDR2 SQIVND (reference sequence). The CDR3 consists of 16 residues. As DNA, the CDR3 is TGTGCCAGTAGTCGGGGGGCCGGCCAGGGGATGGGCGAGCAGTACTTC. Its translation: CASSRGAGQGMGEQYF.

This clone occurred once. V and J are TRBV5-5 and TRBJ2-1; 9 nucleotides line up with TRBD1. The CDR3 length is 13 residues. The ends lost 5 bases at V and 8 bases at J; junction bases unmatched: 5. Germline-derived CDR1 and CDR2 are SGHKS and YYEKEE (reference sequence). CDR3 protein: CASSFDRGYEQFF. The DNA of the CDR3 is TGTGCCAGCAGTTTCGACAGGGGGTATGAGCAGTTCTTC.

The rearrangement uses TRBV5-1 and TRBJ2-3; 14 nucleotides agree with TRBD2. Germline values: CDR1 SGHRS, CDR2 YFSETQ. The CDR3 has 15 residues. The V and J ends lost 5 bases and 6 bases, in that order; junction bases with no gene match: 5. The CDR3 DNA is TGCGCCAGCAGTCAGACTAGCGGGAGGGTGGATACGCAGTATTTT. This codes for CASSQTSGRVDTQYF.

The V call is TRBV5-4, the J call TRBJ1-1; 12 nucleotides agree with TRBD1. The V and J ends lost 4 bases and 14 bases, in that order; junction bases with no gene match: 9. Per the germline V gene, CDR1 is SGHNT and CDR2 is YYREEE (reference sequence). The CDR3 is made up of 13 amino acids. CDR3 sequence reads: CASSGRDRGRGFF. CDR3 in DNA: TGTGCCAGCAGCGGCCGGGACAGGGGGCGGGGATTCTTT.

Only one count was recorded for this clone. The chain is built from TRBV28 and TRBJ2-5; 13 bases agree with TRBD2. The CDR3 loop spans 17 amino acids. After removal of 8 bases from V and 2 bases from J, the junction contained 11 bases not matched to a gene. Per germline, CDR1 MDHEN and CDR2 SYDVKM. The CDR3: CASAGTSGTYGQETQYF. The CDR3 DNA is TGTGCCAGCGCCGGGACTAGCGGGACTTACGGGCAAGAGACCCAGTACTTC. The entire variable domain, with the rest obtained from reference TRBV28 and TRBJ2-5, is as follows: DVKVTQSSRYLVKRTGEKVFLECVQDMDHENMFWYRQDPGLGLRLIYFSYDVKMKEKGDIPEGYSVSREKKERFSLILESASTNQTSMYLCASAGTSGTYGQETQYFGPGTRLLVL.

This clone was detected only a few times. The chain carries TRBV20-1 and TRBJ2-7; weak D call: TRBD2 (5 bases). Germline V gene lookup returns CDR1 DFQATT and CDR2 SNEGSKA (reference sequence). V was cut by 3 bases and J by 7 bases, with 25 bases left in between. The CDR3 totals 16 residues. Here the CDR3 DNA reads TGCAGTGCTAGTCGGGGTAGAGTAGCCGCCCCGGGAGAGCAGTACTTC. Amino acids: CSASRGRVAAPGEQYF.

The V call is TRBV28, the J call TRBJ2-7, with D possibly being TRBD2 (5 bases). The CDR3 sequence is 13 residues long. V was shortened by 1 base and J by 3 bases, with 7 bases between the two germline ends. Germline values: CDR1 MDHEN, CDR2 SYDVKM. The CDR3 sequence: CASSLYRGYEQYF. The CDR3 region has the DNA TGTGCCAGCAGTTTATATCGGGGCTACGAGCAGTACTTC.

This clone was observed a single time. The V gene is TRBV15, the J gene TRBJ2-1, with D maybe TRBD1 (7 bases). V dropped 5 bases and J dropped 4 bases, with 21 bases sitting between them. The germline CDR1 and CDR2 sequences are LNHNV and YYDKDF (reference sequence). CDR3 length: 17 amino acids. CDR3 sequence reads: CATSVQGSGAVYNEQFF. CDR3 nucleotide sequence: TGTGCCACCAGCGTACAGGGGTCGGGAGCGGTATACAATGAGCAGTTCTTC.

This chain joins TRBV2 and TRBJ2-3; TRBD1 aligns across 11 bases. Germline assignment: CDR1 SNHLY and CDR2 FYNNEI. V lost 5 bases, J lost 6 bases, and 13 bases stayed unmatched. This CDR3 has 17 residues. Written as DNA, the CDR3 is TGTGCCAGCAGTCGGACAGGGGGCGACGGCCGGGAGGATACGCAGTATTTT. Encoded protein: CASSRTGGDGREDTQYF.

This clone appeared once. The V call is TRBV30, the J call TRBJ2-7; no reliable D call. There are 13 residues in the CDR3. CDR1 is GTSNPN, CDR2 SVGIG, per germline (reference sequence). V was pared by 5 bases and J by 0 bases, with 11 bases between. The CDR3 DNA follows: TGTGCCTGGTCCAAAGATAGCTCCTACGAGCAGTACTTC. It translates to CAWSKDSSYEQYF. Complete variable domain (other parts from reference TRBV30 and TRBJ2-7): SQTIHQWPATLVQPVGSPLSLECTVEGTSNPNLYWYRQAAGRGLQLLFYSVGIGQISSEVPQNLSASRPQDRQFILSSKKLLLSDSGFYLCAWSKDSSYEQYFGPGTRLTVT.

This clone came up a few times. The rearrangement uses TRBV18 and TRBJ1-1, with 7 bases aligning to TRBD1. This CDR3 region has 15 residues. The germline V gene has CDR1 KGHSH and CDR2 LQKENI. V dropped 4 bases and J dropped 0; count of bases not matched to a gene: 5. Here the CDR3 reads CASSQYTGVNTEAFF. CDR3 coding DNA: TGTGCCAGCTCACAGTACACAGGGGTGAACACTGAAGCTTTCTTT.